This is a list of T cell receptor beta chains from one sample in a study of T-cell reconstitution after alpha-beta-depleted transplantation in children. TCRdb independently ran MiXCR on the PCR reads; one entry per CDR3 protein. The sample includes more than 550,000 distinct CDR3 sequences, more than 9% seen only once; the top ten take about 4.2%. Specimen: PBMCs from the stem cell graft donor, collected from the stem cell graft. These receptors were taken from a human donor who donated a stem cell graft to a child with acute myeloid leukemia. Both conserved end residues are part of each CDR3. A D gene is named only where the DNA matches it firmly. A row's size may be missing; if present it is once, few, many or a size class.

len	v_gene	abundance	d_gene	j_gene	CDR3aa	CDR3nt
15	TRBV6-1	few	TRBD2	TRBJ2-2	CASPRLAGGFGELFF	TGTGCCAGCCCCCGGCTAGCGGGAGGATTTGGGGAGCTGTTTTTT
15	TRBV9	-	-	TRBJ2-7	CASSAPTDPPYEQYF	TGTGCCAGCAGCGCCCCGACAGACCCTCCCTACGAGCAGTACTTC
15	TRBV20-1	many	TRBD2	TRBJ2-5	CSARRTSGNQETQYF	TGCAGTGCTCGACGGACTAGCGGGAACCAAGAGACCCAGTACTTC
11	TRBV30	-	-	TRBJ2-7	CAWSAKNEQYF	TGTGCCTGGAGTGCCAAAAACGAGCAGTACTTC
18	TRBV20-1	many	TRBD1	TRBJ1-5	CSAGRDRGQGGSNQPQHF	TGCAGTGCTGGCCGGGACAGGGGCCAGGGTGGGAGCAATCAGCCCCAGCATTTT
16	TRBV5-8	-	-	TRBJ2-2	CASSLVVSGNTGELFF	TGTGCCAGCAGCTTGGTAGTTAGCGGAAACACCGGGGAGCTGTTTTTT
15	TRBV5-5	few	-	TRBJ2-1	CASSLEMNPYNEQFF	TGTGCCAGCAGCCTAGAAATGAACCCTTACAATGAGCAGTTCTTC
13	TRBV5-1	many	-	TRBJ1-1	CASSLEVITEAFF	TGCGCCAGCAGCTTGGAAGTTATCACTGAAGCTTTCTTT
13	TRBV25-1	-	-	TRBJ2-3	CASSQPQLDTQYF	TGTGCCAGCAGTCAGCCACAGTTAGATACGCAGTATTTT
12	TRBV20-1	-	-	TRBJ1-4	CSAAGDHEKLFF	TGCAGTGCGGCGGGGGATCATGAAAAACTGTTTTTT
16	TRBV12-3/TRBV12-4	few	-	TRBJ2-3	CASRIPEPRATDTQYF	TGTGCCAGCAGGATCCCAGAACCACGGGCCACAGATACGCAGTATTTT
14	TRBV6-2/TRBV6-3	once	-	TRBJ2-7	CASSRGVSSYEQYF	TGTGCCAGCAGTCGAGGGGTCAGCTCCTACGAGCAGTACTTC
13	TRBV11-1	few	-	TRBJ2-1	CASSLGLSNEQFF	TGTGCCAGCAGCTTAGGTCTTTCGAATGAGCAGTTCTTC
14	TRBV20-1	-	-	TRBJ2-2	CSARLDGYTGELFF	TGCAGTGCTAGACTGGACGGATACACCGGGGAGCTGTTTTTT
14	TRBV20-1	-	-	TRBJ1-1	CSARVPGSAFQAFF	TGCAGTGCTAGAGTCCCAGGGAGTGCATTCCAAGCTTTCTTT
13	TRBV25-1	-	TRBD2	TRBJ2-1	CASSVLAGGEQFF	TGTGCCAGCAGTGTACTAGCGGGTGGGGAGCAGTTCTTC
13	TRBV4-3	-	-	TRBJ2-2	CASSPTRYGELFF	TGCGCCAGCAGCCCCACCCGTTACGGGGAGCTGTTTTTT
18	TRBV11-2	few	-	TRBJ1-1	CASSSGGWGGTMNTEAFF	TGTGCCAGCAGCTCCGGGGGCTGGGGAGGTACCATGAACACTGAAGCTTTCTTT
14	TRBV4-3	few	-	TRBJ2-5	CASSLSGTEETQYF	TGCGCCAGCAGCCTTAGCGGGACAGAAGAGACCCAGTACTTC
17	TRBV12-3/TRBV12-4	many	-	TRBJ2-1	CASSFPFSATAGNEQFF	TGTGCCAGCAGTTTCCCCTTTAGCGCCACCGCGGGAAATGAGCAGTTCTTC
14	TRBV20-1	-	TRBD2	TRBJ2-2	CSAVTSGNTGELFF	TGCAGTGCCGTTACTAGCGGAAACACCGGGGAGCTGTTTTTT
17	TRBV7-2	-	TRBD2	TRBJ2-3	CASSSRVGGVLADTQYF	TGTGCCAGCAGCTCGAGAGTGGGGGGGGTCTTGGCAGATACGCAGTATTTT
14	TRBV20-1	-	TRBD1	TRBJ2-5	CSAGTGTGGETQYF	TGCAGTGCTGGTACCGGGACAGGGGGGGAGACCCAGTACTTC